Listed below are T cell receptor beta chains from one sample, sequenced in a study of blood T cell repertoires in COVID-19. Sequenced by immunoSEQ multiplex PCR; TCRdb stores in-frame clones only, minus some. The sample shows approximately 300,000 clones, about 93% of them seen only once. Sequencing input: peripheral blood. The receptors were gathered from a woman in her twenties or thirties with COVID-19, enrolled during active disease. The CDR3 runs from the conserved cysteine through the conserved F or W. A D gene is named only where the DNA matches it firmly. Size values are once, few and many counts, or a class for expanded clones, and some rows have none.

V gene	J gene	D gene	clone size	CDR3 protein	CDR3 DNA
TRBV28	TRBJ2-3	TRBD2	-	CASSFLRTSGISDTQYF	TGTGCCAGCAGTTTTTTAAGAACTAGCGGAATTTCAGATACGCAGTATTTT
TRBV28	TRBJ2-2	-	-	CASSLSGEGTGELFF	TGTGCCAGCAGTTTATCGGGAGAGGGGACCGGGGAGCTGTTTTTT
TRBV2	TRBJ2-5	TRBD1	once	CASSTGTGGAETQYF	TGTGCCAGCAGCACCGGGACAGGGGGCGCCGAGACCCAGTACTTC
TRBV6-2/TRBV6-3	TRBJ2-7	TRBD2	-	CASSTREGDEQYF	TGTGCCAGCAGTACGAGGGAGGGCGACGAGCAGTACTTC
TRBV4-1	TRBJ1-1	-	-	CASSQDLVGAFTEAFF	TGCGCCAGCAGCCAAGATCTGGTAGGGGCGTTCACTGAAGCTTTCTTT
TRBV13	TRBJ1-4	TRBD1	-	CASSPRRQGGTDEKLFF	TGTGCCAGCAGCCCCAGAAGACAGGGCGGGACGGATGAAAAACTGTTTTTT
TRBV30	TRBJ2-1	TRBD2	-	CAWSRLAGLALNEQFF	TGTGCCTGGTCGCGACTAGCGGGATTGGCTCTTAATGAGCAGTTCTTC
TRBV7-9	TRBJ2-1	-	-	CASSPPVAGSYNEQFF	TGTGCCAGCAGCCCCCCCGTTGCAGGTTCCTACAATGAGCAGTTCTTC
TRBV29-1	TRBJ2-7	TRBD1	-	CSVGDRVISGVTEQYF	TGCAGCGTTGGGGACAGGGTTATCTCGGGCGTCACTGAGCAGTACTTC
TRBV5-6	TRBJ2-7	-	-	CASSFQESSYEQYF	TGTGCCAGCAGCTTTCAGGAATCCTCCTACGAGCAGTACTTC
TRBV6-1	TRBJ2-7	-	-	CASSEERGYAHEQYF	TGTGCCAGCAGTGAAGAAAGGGGTTACGCGCACGAGCAGTACTTC
TRBV10-3	TRBJ2-1	TRBD1	-	CAITQFMTGWGEQFF	TGTGCCATCACTCAATTTATGACAGGGTGGGGTGAGCAGTTCTTC
TRBV19	TRBJ1-1	-	-	CASSLPRVETEAFF	TGTGCCAGTAGTTTGCCCAGGGTGGAGACTGAAGCTTTCTTT
TRBV10-3	TRBJ2-2	-	-	CAISEHVVAGSGELFF	TGTGCCATCAGTGAGCACGTCGTGGCGGGTAGCGGGGAGCTGTTTTTT
TRBV28	TRBJ1-2	-	-	CASSLTGGGYGYTF	TGTGCCAGCAGTTTAACGGGGGGAGGGTATGGCTACACCTTC
TRBV28	TRBJ2-1	-	-	CASSSLGPGERYNEQFF	TGTGCCAGCAGCTCACTGGGCCCAGGGGAGCGGTACAATGAGCAGTTCTTC
TRBV6-5	TRBJ1-1	TRBD1	-	CASSLGQNMNTEAFF	TGTGCCAGCAGTCTGGGACAGAACATGAACACTGAAGCTTTCTTT
TRBV5-1	TRBJ1-2	TRBD1	once	CASSLTGGDGGYTF	TGCGCCAGCAGCTTGACAGGGGGCGACGGTGGCTACACCTTC
TRBV28	TRBJ1-5	TRBD1	-	CASNRQGGNQPQHF	TGTGCCAGCAATCGACAGGGGGGCAATCAGCCCCAGCATTTT
TRBV4-1	TRBJ2-2	-	-	CASSQEALAIGELFF	TGCGCCAGCAGCCAAGAAGCGCTAGCTATCGGGGAGCTGTTTTTT
TRBV24-1	TRBJ2-3	TRBD2	-	CATYSGINTDTQYF	TGTGCCACTTATAGCGGGATTAACACAGATACGCAGTATTTT
TRBV24-1	TRBJ2-1	TRBD2	-	CATYPWLAGASLVDEQFF	TGTGCCACCTATCCCTGGCTAGCGGGAGCATCTTTGGTCGATGAGCAGTTCTTC
TRBV10-3	TRBJ1-5	-	once	CAISGQSNQPQHF	TGTGCCATCAGCGGACAGAGCAATCAGCCCCAGCATTTT
TRBV5-6	TRBJ2-7	-	few	CASSSTRGYEQYF	TGTGCCAGCAGCTCCACCCGCGGCTACGAGCAGTACTTC
TRBV9	TRBJ1-5	-	many	CASSVGPNQPQHF	TGTGCCAGCAGCGTAGGGCCTAATCAGCCCCAGCATTTT
TRBV6-1	TRBJ1-1	-	-	CASSEYDSMNTEAFF	TGTGCCAGCAGTGAATATGACAGTATGAACACTGAAGCTTTCTTT
TRBV9	TRBJ1-1	-	few	CASSVSGNTEAFF	TGTGCCAGCAGCGTTTCAGGGAACACTGAAGCTTTCTTT
TRBV24-1	TRBJ1-4	-	few	CATGTPLEEKLFF	TGTGCCACTGGAACGCCGTTGGAGGAAAAACTGTTTTTT
TRBV14	TRBJ1-6	-	-	CASSLGAYNSPLHF	TGTGCCAGCAGCCTGGGCGCGTATAATTCACCCCTCCACTTT
TRBV19	TRBJ1-2	-	-	CASSRANYGYTF	TGTGCCAGCTCCCGAGCTAACTATGGCTACACCTTC
TRBV11-2	TRBJ2-1	-	-	CASSLVGGAGPPYNEQFF	TGTGCCAGCAGCTTAGTTGGAGGGGCGGGGCCTCCCTACAATGAGCAGTTCTTC
TRBV30	TRBJ2-5	TRBD1	-	CAWTEGARETQYF	TGTGCCTGGACAGAGGGGGCGCGGGAGACCCAGTACTTC
TRBV4-3	TRBJ2-1	TRBD2	-	CASSQDWEGPYNEQFF	TGCGCCAGCAGCCAAGATTGGGAGGGTCCCTACAATGAGCAGTTCTTC
TRBV4-1	TRBJ2-3	-	-	CASSQGRPGGIDTQYF	TGCGCCAGCAGCCAAGGCCGACCTGGAGGGATAGATACGCAGTATTTT
TRBV24-1	TRBJ2-5	TRBD2	-	CATSDWTSGSYETQYF	TGTGCCACCAGTGATTGGACTAGCGGGAGCTATGAGACCCAGTACTTC
TRBV5-5	TRBJ2-7	-	-	CASRGDTGTKSYEQYF	TGTGCCAGCAGAGGGGACACAGGGACGAAGTCCTACGAGCAGTACTTC
TRBV30	TRBJ1-1	-	once	CAWSPLDFKNTEAFF	TGTGCCTGGAGTCCCCTGGACTTTAAGAACACTGAAGCTTTCTTT
TRBV28	TRBJ2-7	TRBD1	-	CASILGTGDREQYF	TGTGCCAGCATTCTGGGGACAGGGGATAGAGAGCAGTACTTC